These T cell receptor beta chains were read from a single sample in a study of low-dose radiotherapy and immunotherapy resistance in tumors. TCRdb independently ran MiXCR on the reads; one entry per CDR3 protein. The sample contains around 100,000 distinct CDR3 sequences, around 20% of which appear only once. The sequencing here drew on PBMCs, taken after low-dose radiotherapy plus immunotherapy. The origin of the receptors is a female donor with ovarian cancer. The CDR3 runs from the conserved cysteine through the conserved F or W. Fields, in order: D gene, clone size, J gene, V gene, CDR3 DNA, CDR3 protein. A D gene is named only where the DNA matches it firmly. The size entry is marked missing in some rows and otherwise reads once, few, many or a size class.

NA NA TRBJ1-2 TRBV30 TGTGCCTGGAGTATGGGGGGCGGCTACACCTTC CAWSMGGGYTF
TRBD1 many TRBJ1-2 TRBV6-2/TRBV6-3 TGTGCCAGCAGTTACCGAGACAGGGCATATAACTATGGCTACACCTTC CASSYRDRAYNYGYTF
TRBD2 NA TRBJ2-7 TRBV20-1 TGCAGTGCTAGTAGCGGGGGGAACTACGAGCAGTACTTC CSASSGGNYEQYF
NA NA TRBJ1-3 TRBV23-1 TGCGCCAGCAGTCAATCGGAATCAAGCATCTCGGGCGGAAACACCATATATTTT CASSQSESSISGGNTIYF
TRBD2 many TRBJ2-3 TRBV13 TGTGCCAGCAGCCCTCGGGCTAGCGGGGGGGCCGGAGATACGCAGTATTTT CASSPRASGGAGDTQYF
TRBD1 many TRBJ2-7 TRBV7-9 TGTGCCAGCAGCCCCCCGGACAGGGGCTACGAGCAGTACTTC CASSPPDRGYEQYF
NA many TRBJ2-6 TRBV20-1 TGCAGTGCTCGGTCATCAGCGGGCTCTGGGGCCAACGTCCTGACTTTC CSARSSAGSGANVLTF
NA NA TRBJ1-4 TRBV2 TGTGCCAGCAGAATGACAGCCCGGAATGAAAAACTGTTTTTT CASRMTARNEKLFF
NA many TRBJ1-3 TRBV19 TGTGCCAGTACCGGGACGGACTCTGGAAACACCATATATTTT CASTGTDSGNTIYF
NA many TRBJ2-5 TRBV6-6 TGTGCCAGCAGTTACCGGGTCGGGGCAGACGAATCCCAAGAGACCCAGTACTTC CASSYRVGADESQETQYF
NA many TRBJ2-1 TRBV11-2 TGTGCCAGCAGCTATATCGGGGCAGGGTCGCATGAGCAGTTCTTC CASSYIGAGSHEQFF
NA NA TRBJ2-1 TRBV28 TGTGCCAGCAGTTTTCGAGACCCCAATGAGCAGTTCTTC CASSFRDPNEQFF
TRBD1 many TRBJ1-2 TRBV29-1 TGCAGCGTTGAAGGCTCAGGACAGGGTCCAGGCTACACCTTC CSVEGSGQGPGYTF
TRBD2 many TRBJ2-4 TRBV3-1 TGTGCCAGCAGCCCTCCCCCTAGCGGGACGGACATTCAGTACTTC CASSPPPSGTDIQYF
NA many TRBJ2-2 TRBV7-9 TGTGCCAGCAGCTTTTCACGGATGATTGGTGGCGGGGAGCTGTTTTTT CASSFSRMIGGGELFF
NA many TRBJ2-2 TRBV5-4 TGTGCCAGCAGCCCCCTTGTGGGAGTGAACACCGGGGAGCTGTTTTTT CASSPLVGVNTGELFF
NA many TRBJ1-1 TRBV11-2 TGTGCCAGCAGCTTGTCCAGGGACACTGAAGCTTTCTTT CASSLSRDTEAFF
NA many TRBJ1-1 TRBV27 TGTGCCAGTAGTGAGCTCATGAACACTGAAGCTTTCTTT CASSELMNTEAFF
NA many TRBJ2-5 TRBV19 TGTGCCAGTAGTACGGGACTCCAAGGTGGGGAGACCCAGTACTTC CASSTGLQGGETQYF
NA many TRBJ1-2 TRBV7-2 TGTGCCAGCAGCCCACCCAGAGGGGTGTCGATCTATGGCTACACCTTC CASSPPRGVSIYGYTF
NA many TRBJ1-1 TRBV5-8 TGTGCCAGCAGCAGGGCCTTGGGGGAAGCTTTCTTT CASSRALGEAFF
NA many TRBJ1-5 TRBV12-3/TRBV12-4 TGTGCCAGCAGGGGGACGGTAGGATATAGCAATCAGCCCCAGCATTTT CASRGTVGYSNQPQHF
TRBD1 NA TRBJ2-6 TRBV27 TGTGCCAGCAGTTTCTTGGGGCAGGGGGCAACTCCTGGGGCCAACGTCCTGACTTTC CASSFLGQGATPGANVLTF
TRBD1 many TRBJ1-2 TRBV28 TGTGCCAGTAATCCGGGACAGGGCTATGGCTACACCTTC CASNPGQGYGYTF
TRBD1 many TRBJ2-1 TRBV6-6 TGTGCCAGCAGCCGCCGGGACAGGGGCCTCAATGAGCAGTTCTTC CASSRRDRGLNEQFF
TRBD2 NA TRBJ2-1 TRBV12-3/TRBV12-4 TGTGCCAGCAGTCATGCTAGCGGGAGGTACAATGAGCAGTTCTTC CASSHASGRYNEQFF
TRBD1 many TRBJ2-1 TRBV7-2 TGTGCCAGCAGCTTAGCGCTATTGAGACAGGGGGAGAATGAGCAGTTCTTC CASSLALLRQGENEQFF
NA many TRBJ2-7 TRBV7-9 TGTGCCAGCAGCTCGAGACAGGCCCCCTACGAGCAGTACTTC CASSSRQAPYEQYF
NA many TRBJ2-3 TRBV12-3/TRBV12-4 TGTGCCAGCACCGAACAACAAAGCACAGATACGCAGTATTTT CASTEQQSTDTQYF
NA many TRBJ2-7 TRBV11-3 TGTGCCAGCAGCTTACATTTAAGTCCAGATAGCGGCTACGAGCAGTACTTC CASSLHLSPDSGYEQYF
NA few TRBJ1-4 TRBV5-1 TGCGCCAGCAGCTTGACAGCAACTAATGAAAAACTGTTTTTT CASSLTATNEKLFF
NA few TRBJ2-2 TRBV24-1 TGTGCCACCAGTCCCTACCTCTCCGGGGAGCTGTTTTTT CATSPYLSGELFF
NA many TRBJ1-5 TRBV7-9 TGTGCCAGCAGCTTCGAAGGGGGAGGGCCCCAGCATTTT CASSFEGGGPQHF
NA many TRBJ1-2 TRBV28 TGTGCCAGCAGTTTAGTAGGCGGCAGGGGCGAAGGCTACACCTTC CASSLVGGRGEGYTF
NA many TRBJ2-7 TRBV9 TGTGCCAGCAGCCCCCAGTCGGGGGGCATGAACTCCTACGAGCAGTACTTC CASSPQSGGMNSYEQYF
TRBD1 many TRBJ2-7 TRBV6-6 TGTGCCAGCAGTTACCCACCGGGACAGGGGATTTCCTACGAGCAGTACTTC CASSYPPGQGISYEQYF
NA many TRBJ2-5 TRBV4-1 TGCGCCAGCAGCCTACGGGGACAACAAGAGACCCAGTACTTC CASSLRGQQETQYF
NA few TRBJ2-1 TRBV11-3 TGTGCCAGCAGCTTCAGGGGCAATGAGCAGTTCTTC CASSFRGNEQFF
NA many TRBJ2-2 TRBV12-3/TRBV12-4 TGTGCCAGCAGTTTGGCCAACACCGGGGAGCTGTTTTTT CASSLANTGELFF
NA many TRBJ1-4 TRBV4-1 TGCGCCAGCAGCCACCTTAACATGGGCTTTGCAACTAATGAAAAACTGTTTTTT CASSHLNMGFATNEKLFF
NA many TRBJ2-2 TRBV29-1 TGCAGCGCCCTAGGGTGGCGGGGTGAGACCGGGGAGCTGTTTTTT CSALGWRGETGELFF
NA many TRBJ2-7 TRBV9 TGTGCCAGCAGCGTAGCGCGGTGGGGAGAGCAGTACTTC CASSVARWGEQYF
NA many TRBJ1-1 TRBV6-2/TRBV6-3 TGTGCCGCAAGGAGGGATACTGAAGCTTTCTTT CAARRDTEAFF
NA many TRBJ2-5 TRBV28 TGTGCCAGCAACCAAAGGGGTCGGCAAGAGACCCAGTACTTC CASNQRGRQETQYF
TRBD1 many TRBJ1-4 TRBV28 TGTGCCAGCAGTATAAGGACAGGGGGCATCCGGAATGAAAAACTGTTTTTT CASSIRTGGIRNEKLFF
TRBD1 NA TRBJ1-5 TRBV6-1 TGTGCCAGCAGATGGACAGGGGATCAGCCCCAGCATTTT CASRWTGDQPQHF
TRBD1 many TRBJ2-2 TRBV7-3 TGTGCCAGCCGGGACAGTCATAACACCGGGGAGCTGTTTTTT CASRDSHNTGELFF
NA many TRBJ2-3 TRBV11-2 TGTGCCAGCAGCTTATCTGGGGGGGGGGCTAGCACAGATACGCAGTATTTT CASSLSGGGASTDTQYF
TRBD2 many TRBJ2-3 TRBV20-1 TGCAGTGCAGCCGGGACTAGCGCTTTCACAGATACGCAGTATTTT CSAAGTSAFTDTQYF
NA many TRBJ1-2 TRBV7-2 TGTGCCAGCAGCCCGGACAGTGTAAGGGATGGCTACACCTTC CASSPDSVRDGYTF
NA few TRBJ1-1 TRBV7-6 TGTGCCAGCAGCCTATCCCTAGGTAGCAGCACTGAAGCTTTCTTT CASSLSLGSSTEAFF
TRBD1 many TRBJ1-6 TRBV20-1 TGCAGTGCTAGCCGGGGATACAGGGGAAATTCACCCCTCCACTTT CSASRGYRGNSPLHF
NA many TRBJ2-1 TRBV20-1 TGCAGTGCTAGGAAGACCCAAAAAGGGAATGAGCAGTTCTTC CSARKTQKGNEQFF
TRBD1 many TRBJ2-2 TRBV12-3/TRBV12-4 TGTGCCAGCAGTCCCGTGACAGGGGGCAAGTCCGGGGAGCTGTTTTTT CASSPVTGGKSGELFF
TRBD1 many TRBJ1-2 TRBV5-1 TGCGCCAGCAGCTTGGAGCGTCGGACAGGGACGGATGGCTACACCTTC CASSLERRTGTDGYTF
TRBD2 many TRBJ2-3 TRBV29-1 TGCAGCGTTGTCGGCGGGGGGACAGATACGCAGTATTTT CSVVGGGTDTQYF
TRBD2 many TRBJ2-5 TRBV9 TGTGCCAGCAGCCAAGGGGCGGGGGGGGAGACCCAGTACTTC CASSQGAGGETQYF
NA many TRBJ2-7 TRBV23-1 TGCGCCAGCAGTCAATCAGGATCGGCAGCAGGGGCCCACGAGCAGTACTTC CASSQSGSAAGAHEQYF
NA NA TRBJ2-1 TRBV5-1 TGCGCCAGCAGCTTGGCTTTGGGGTTCCCCTATAATGAGCAGTTCTTC CASSLALGFPYNEQFF
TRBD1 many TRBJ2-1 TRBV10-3 TGTGCCATCAGGGTGGGACAGGGGGATGAGCAGTTCTTC CAIRVGQGDEQFF